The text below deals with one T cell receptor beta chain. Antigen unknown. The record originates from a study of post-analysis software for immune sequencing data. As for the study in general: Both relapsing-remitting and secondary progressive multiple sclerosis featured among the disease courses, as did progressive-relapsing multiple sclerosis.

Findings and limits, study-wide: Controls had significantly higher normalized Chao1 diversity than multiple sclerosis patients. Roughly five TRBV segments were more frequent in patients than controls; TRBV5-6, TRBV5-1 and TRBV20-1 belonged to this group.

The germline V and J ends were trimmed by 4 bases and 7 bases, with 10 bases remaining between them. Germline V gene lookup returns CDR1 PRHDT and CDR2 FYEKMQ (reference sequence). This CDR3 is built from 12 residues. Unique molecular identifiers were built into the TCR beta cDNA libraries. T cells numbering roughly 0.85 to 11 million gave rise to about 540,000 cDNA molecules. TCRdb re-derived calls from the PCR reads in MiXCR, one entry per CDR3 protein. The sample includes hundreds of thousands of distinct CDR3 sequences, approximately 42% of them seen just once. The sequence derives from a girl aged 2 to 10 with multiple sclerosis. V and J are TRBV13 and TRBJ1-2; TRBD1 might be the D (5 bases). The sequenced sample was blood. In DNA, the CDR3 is TGTGCCAGCAGCTCAGCTACAGGTGGCTACACCTTC. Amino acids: CASSSATGGYTF.